This T cell receptor beta chain was obtained from a study of blood T cell repertoires in COVID-19. This clone has a single count. The CDR3 is 16 amino acids. Germline V gene lookup returns CDR1 MNHNY and CDR2 SVGAGI (reference sequence). V lost 0 bases, J lost 6 bases, and 5 bases stayed unmatched. Generated by immunoSEQ multiplex PCR, the TCRdb table keeps only in-frame clones and is missing some. The data hold about 110,000 clones, with 70% to 90% observed a single time. The clonotype originates from a human donor in a cohort sampled during active COVID-19. Specimen: peripheral blood. V and J are TRBV6-6 and TRBJ2-3, with 11 nucleotides matching TRBD2. The CDR3 sequence is CASSYSSGRAFDTQYF. The CDR3 DNA reads as TGTGCCAGCAGTTACTCTAGCGGGAGGGCCTTTGATACGCAGTATTTT.